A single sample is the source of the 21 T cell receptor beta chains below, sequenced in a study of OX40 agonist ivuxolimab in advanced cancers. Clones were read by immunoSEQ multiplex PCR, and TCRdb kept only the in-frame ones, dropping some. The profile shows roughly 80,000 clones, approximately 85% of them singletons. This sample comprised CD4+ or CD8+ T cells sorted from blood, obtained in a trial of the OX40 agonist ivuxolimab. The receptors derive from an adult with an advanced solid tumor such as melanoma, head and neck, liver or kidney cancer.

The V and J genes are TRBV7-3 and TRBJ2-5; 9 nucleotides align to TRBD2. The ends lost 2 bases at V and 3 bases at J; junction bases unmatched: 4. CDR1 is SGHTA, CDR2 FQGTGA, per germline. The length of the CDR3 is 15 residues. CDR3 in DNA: TGTGCCAGCAGCTTAGGTAGCGGGGGAGAAGAGACCCAGTACTTC. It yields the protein CASSLGSGGEETQYF. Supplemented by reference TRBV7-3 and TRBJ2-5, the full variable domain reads GAGVSQTPSNKVTEKGKYVELRCDPISGHTALYWYRQSLGQGPEFLIYFQGTGAADDSGLPNDRFFAVRPEGSVSTLKIQRTERGDSAVYLCASSLGSGGEETQYFGPGTRLLVL.

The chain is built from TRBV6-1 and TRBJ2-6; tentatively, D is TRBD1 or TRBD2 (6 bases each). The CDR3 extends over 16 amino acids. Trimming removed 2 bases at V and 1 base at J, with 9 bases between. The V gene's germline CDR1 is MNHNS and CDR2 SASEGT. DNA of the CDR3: TGTGCCAGCAGTGAAAGGGGGGCGTCTGGGGCCAACGTCCTGACTTTC. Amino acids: CASSERGASGANVLTF.

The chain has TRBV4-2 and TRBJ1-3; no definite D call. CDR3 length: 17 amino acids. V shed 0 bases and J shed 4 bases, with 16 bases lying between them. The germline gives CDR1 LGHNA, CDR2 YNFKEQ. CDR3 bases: TGTGCCAGCAGCCAAGATCCTGGAGCCTTCAGGGGAAACACCATATATTTT. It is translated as CASSQDPGAFRGNTIYF.

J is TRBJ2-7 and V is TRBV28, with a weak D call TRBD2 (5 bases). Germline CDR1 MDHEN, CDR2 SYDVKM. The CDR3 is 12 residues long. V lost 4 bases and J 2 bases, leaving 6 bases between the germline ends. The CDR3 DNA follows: TGTGCCAGCAGTTACGGGACCTACGAGCAGTACTTC. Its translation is CASSYGTYEQYF.

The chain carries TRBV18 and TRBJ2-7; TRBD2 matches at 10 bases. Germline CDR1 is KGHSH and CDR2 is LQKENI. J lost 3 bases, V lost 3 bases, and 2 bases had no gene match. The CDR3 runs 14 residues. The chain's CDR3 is CASSPLAGDYEQYF. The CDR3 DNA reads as TGTGCCAGCTCACCTCTAGCGGGAGACTACGAGCAGTACTTC.

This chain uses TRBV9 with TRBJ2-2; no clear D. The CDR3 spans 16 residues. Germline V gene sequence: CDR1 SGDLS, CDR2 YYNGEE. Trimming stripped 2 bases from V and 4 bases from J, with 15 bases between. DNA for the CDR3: TGTGCCAGCAGCGTCTCCGTGGCGGCGAGCACCGGGGAGCTGTTTTTT. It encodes CASSVSVAASTGELFF.

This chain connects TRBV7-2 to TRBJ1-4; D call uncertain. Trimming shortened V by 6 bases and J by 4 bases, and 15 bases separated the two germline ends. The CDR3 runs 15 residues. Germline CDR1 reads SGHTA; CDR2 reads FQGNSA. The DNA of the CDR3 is TGTGCCAGCAGTCAATCGTCAGCTTATAATGAAAAACTGTTTTTT. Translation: CASSQSSAYNEKLFF.

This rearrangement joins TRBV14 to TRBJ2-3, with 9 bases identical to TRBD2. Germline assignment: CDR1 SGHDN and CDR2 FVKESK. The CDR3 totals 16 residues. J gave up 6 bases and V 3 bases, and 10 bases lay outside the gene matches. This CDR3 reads CASSQTAGGPKDTQYF. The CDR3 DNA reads TGTGCCAGCAGCCAGACGGCGGGAGGGCCGAAGGATACGCAGTATTTT.

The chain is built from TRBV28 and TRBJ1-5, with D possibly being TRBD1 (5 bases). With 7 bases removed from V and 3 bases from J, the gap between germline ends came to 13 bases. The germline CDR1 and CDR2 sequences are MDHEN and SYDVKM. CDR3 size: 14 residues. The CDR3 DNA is TGTGCCAGCACTCGGGGGGGGTTCAATCAGCCCCAGCATTTT. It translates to CASTRGGFNQPQHF.

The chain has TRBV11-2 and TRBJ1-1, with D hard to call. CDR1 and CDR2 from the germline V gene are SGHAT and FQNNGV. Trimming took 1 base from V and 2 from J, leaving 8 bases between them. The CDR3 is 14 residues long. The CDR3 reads CASSLGGGNTEAFF. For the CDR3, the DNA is TGTGCCAGCAGCTTAGGAGGTGGAAACACTGAAGCTTTCTTT.

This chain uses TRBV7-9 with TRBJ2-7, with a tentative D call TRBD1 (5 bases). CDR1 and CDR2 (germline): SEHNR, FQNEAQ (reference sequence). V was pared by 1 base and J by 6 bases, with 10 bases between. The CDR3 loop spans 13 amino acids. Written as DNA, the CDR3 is TGTGCCAGCAGCTTAGTCCCGCAGGGCGAGCAGTACTTC. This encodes CASSLVPQGEQYF. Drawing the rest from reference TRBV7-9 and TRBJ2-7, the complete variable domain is DTGVSQNPRHKITKRGQNVTFRCDPISEHNRLYWYRQTLGQGPEFLTYFQNEAQLEKSRLLSDRFSAERPKGSFSTLEIQRTEQGDSAMYLCASSLVPQGEQYFGPGTRLTVT.

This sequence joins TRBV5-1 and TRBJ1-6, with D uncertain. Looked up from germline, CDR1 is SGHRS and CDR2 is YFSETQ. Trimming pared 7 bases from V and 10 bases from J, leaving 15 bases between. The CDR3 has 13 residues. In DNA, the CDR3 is TGCGCCAGCGCGGACGGCAGCAGCTCACCCCTCCACTTT. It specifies CASADGSSSPLHF.

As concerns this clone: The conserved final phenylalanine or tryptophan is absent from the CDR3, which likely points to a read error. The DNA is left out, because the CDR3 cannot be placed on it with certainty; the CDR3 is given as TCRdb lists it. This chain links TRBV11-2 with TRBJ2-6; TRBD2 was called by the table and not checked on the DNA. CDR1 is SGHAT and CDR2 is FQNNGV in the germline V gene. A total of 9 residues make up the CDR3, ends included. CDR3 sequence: CASSVRPSG.

The CDR3 here is CASSSPGTYEQYF. CDR3 DNA: TGCGCCAGCAGCTCCCCGGGGACCTACGAGCAGTACTTC. This rearrangement joins TRBV5-1 to TRBJ2-7; a possible D gene is TRBD2 (5 bases). Trimming removed 3 bases at V and 2 bases at J, with 9 bases between. The CDR3 contains 13 residues. Germline-derived CDR1 and CDR2 are SGHRS and YFSETQ.

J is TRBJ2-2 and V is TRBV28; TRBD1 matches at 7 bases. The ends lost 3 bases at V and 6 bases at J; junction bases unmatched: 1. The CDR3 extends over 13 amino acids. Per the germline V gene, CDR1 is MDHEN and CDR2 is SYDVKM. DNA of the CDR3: TGTGCCAGCAGTTTTACAGGGGCCGGGGAGCTGTTTTTT. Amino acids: CASSFTGAGELFF.

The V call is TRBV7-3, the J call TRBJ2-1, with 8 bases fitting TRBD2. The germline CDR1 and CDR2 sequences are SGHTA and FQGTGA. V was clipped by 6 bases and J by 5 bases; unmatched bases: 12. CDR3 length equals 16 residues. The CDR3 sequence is CASSLRAGVGDNEQFF. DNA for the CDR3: TGTGCCAGCAGTTTACGAGCGGGAGTAGGGGACAATGAGCAGTTCTTC.

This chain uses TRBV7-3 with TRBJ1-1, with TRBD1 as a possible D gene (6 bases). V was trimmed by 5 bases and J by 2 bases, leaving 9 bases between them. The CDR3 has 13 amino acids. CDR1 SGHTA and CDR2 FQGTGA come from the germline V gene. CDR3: CASSTDRNTEAFF. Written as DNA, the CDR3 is TGTGCCAGCAGCACGGACAGAAACACTGAAGCTTTCTTT.

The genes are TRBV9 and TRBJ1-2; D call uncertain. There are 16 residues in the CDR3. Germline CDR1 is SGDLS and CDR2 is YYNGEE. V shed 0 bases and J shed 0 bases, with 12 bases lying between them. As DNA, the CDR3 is TGTGCCAGCAGCGTAGGCCCCCTAGAAGCTAACTATGGCTACACCTTC. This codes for CASSVGPLEANYGYTF.

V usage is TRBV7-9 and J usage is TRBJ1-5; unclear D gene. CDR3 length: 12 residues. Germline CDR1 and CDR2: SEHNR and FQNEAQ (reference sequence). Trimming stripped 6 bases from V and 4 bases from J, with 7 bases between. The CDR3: CASSMRNQPQHF. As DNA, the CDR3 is TGTGCCAGCAGTATGAGAAATCAGCCCCAGCATTTT.

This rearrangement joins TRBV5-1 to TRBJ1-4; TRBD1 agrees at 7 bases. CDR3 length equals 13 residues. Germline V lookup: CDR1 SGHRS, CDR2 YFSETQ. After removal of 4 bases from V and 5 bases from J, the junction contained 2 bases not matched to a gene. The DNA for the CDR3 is TGCGCCAGCAGCCCACAGGGGAATGAAAAACTGTTTTTT. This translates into CASSPQGNEKLFF.

The CDR3 sequence is CASTASGRAEYEQYF. For the CDR3, the DNA is TGTGCCAGCACCGCAAGCGGGAGGGCCGAATACGAGCAGTACTTC. This chain joins TRBV27 and TRBJ2-7; 10 bases are a match to TRBD2. CDR1 and CDR2 from the germline V gene are MNHEY and SMNVEV (reference sequence). Germline trimming cut 7 bases from V and 4 bases from J; bases unmatched to any gene: 10. This CDR3 is 15 amino acids long.